This is a list of T cell receptor beta chains from one sample in a study of patients and donors after allogeneic stem cell transplantation. TCRdb re-analysed the RT-PCR reads in MiXCR, keeping a single row per CDR3 protein. The sample includes about a million distinct CDR3 sequences, about a sixth seen only once; the top ten take 5% to 6.5%. Material for sequencing was blood, either unsorted or a sorted T cell fraction (not recorded which). Every receptor here comes from a human donor who was either an allogeneic HSCT recipient or a stem cell or donor lymphocyte infusion donor (not recorded which). It is not recorded whose cells these are; they may come from a transplant donor. Both conserved end residues are part of each CDR3. D genes are given only for firm matches. Clone size appears in some rows only: once, few, many, or a class for an expanded clone.

v_gene: TRBV12-5
abundance: -
j_gene: TRBJ2-1
d_gene: -
CDR3aa: CASRGPNNEQFF
CDR3nt: TGTGCTAGTCGTGGGCCTAACAATGAGCAGTTCTTC

v_gene: TRBV20-1
abundance: few
j_gene: TRBJ2-7
d_gene: TRBD2
CDR3aa: CSAIGPGLAGFEQYF
CDR3nt: TGCAGTGCTATAGGCCCGGGACTAGCGGGATTCGAGCAGTACTTC

v_gene: TRBV25-1
abundance: -
j_gene: TRBJ1-1
d_gene: TRBD1
CDR3aa: CASSALGGSNTEAFF
CDR3nt: TGTGCCAGCAGTGCTTTAGGGGGCTCGAACACTGAAGCTTTCTTT

v_gene: TRBV29-1
abundance: few
j_gene: TRBJ1-2
d_gene: -
CDR3aa: CSVPQGYGYTF
CDR3nt: TGCAGCGTACCACAGGGTTATGGCTACACCTTC

v_gene: TRBV2
abundance: -
j_gene: TRBJ1-4
d_gene: TRBD1
CDR3aa: CASRRGQQGEKLFF
CDR3nt: TGTGCCAGCAGGAGGGGACAGCAGGGGGAAAAACTGTTTTTT

v_gene: TRBV10-3
abundance: few
j_gene: TRBJ1-5
d_gene: TRBD1
CDR3aa: CAISESTGVYQPQHF
CDR3nt: TGTGCCATCAGTGAGTCGACAGGGGTGTATCAGCCCCAGCATTTT

v_gene: TRBV11-2
abundance: few
j_gene: TRBJ2-1
d_gene: -
CDR3aa: CASSADRNNEQFF
CDR3nt: TGTGCCAGCAGCGCGGACAGAAACAATGAGCAGTTCTTC

v_gene: TRBV24-1
abundance: -
j_gene: TRBJ2-1
d_gene: -
CDR3aa: CATSDGELAVYNEQFF
CDR3nt: TGTGCCACCAGTGATGGTGAACTAGCTGTCTACAATGAGCAGTTCTTC

v_gene: TRBV5-1
abundance: -
j_gene: TRBJ2-5
d_gene: -
CDR3aa: CASSLGTSLQETQYF
CDR3nt: TGCGCCAGCAGCTTGGGGACTTCCTTACAAGAGACCCAGTACTTC

v_gene: TRBV20-1
abundance: -
j_gene: TRBJ1-2
d_gene: -
CDR3aa: CSARDLGTHPRGGYTF
CDR3nt: TGCAGTGCTAGAGATTTAGGGACGCACCCCCGGGGCGGCTACACCTTC

v_gene: TRBV6-2/TRBV6-3
abundance: -
j_gene: TRBJ2-2
d_gene: -
CDR3aa: CATAWGSSNTGELFF
CDR3nt: TGTGCCACCGCATGGGGGTCTTCGAACACCGGGGAGCTGTTTTTT

v_gene: TRBV19
abundance: -
j_gene: TRBJ1-2
d_gene: -
CDR3aa: CAIAAGNYGYTF
CDR3nt: TGTGCCATCGCGGCAGGAAACTATGGCTACACCTTC

v_gene: TRBV6-1
abundance: -
j_gene: TRBJ1-2
d_gene: -
CDR3aa: CASSGQGPLGYTF
CDR3nt: TGTGCCAGCTCGGGGCAGGGGCCTTTAGGCTACACCTTC

v_gene: TRBV28
abundance: -
j_gene: TRBJ2-5
d_gene: -
CDR3aa: CASTRTPTETQYF
CDR3nt: TGTGCCAGCACTCGAACCCCCACGGAGACCCAGTACTTC

v_gene: TRBV12-3/TRBV12-4
abundance: many
j_gene: TRBJ2-3
d_gene: -
CDR3aa: CASSFRTDTQYF
CDR3nt: TGTGCCAGCAGTTTCCGGACAGATACGCAGTATTTT

v_gene: TRBV2
abundance: many
j_gene: TRBJ2-4
d_gene: TRBD2
CDR3aa: CASSEGSGRAKNIQYF
CDR3nt: TGTGCCAGCAGTGAAGGGAGCGGGAGGGCCAAAAACATTCAGTACTTC

v_gene: TRBV15
abundance: -
j_gene: TRBJ2-3
d_gene: TRBD2
CDR3aa: CATSRASGPGKDTQYF
CDR3nt: TGTGCCACCAGCAGAGCTAGCGGACCAGGGAAAGATACGCAGTATTTT

v_gene: TRBV29-1
abundance: few
j_gene: TRBJ1-4
d_gene: TRBD1
CDR3aa: CSVDKTGENEKLFF
CDR3nt: TGCAGCGTTGACAAGACAGGGGAGAATGAAAAACTGTTTTTT

v_gene: TRBV6-2/TRBV6-3
abundance: -
j_gene: TRBJ2-7
d_gene: TRBD2
CDR3aa: CASTRRSPGTSGGSSYEQYF
CDR3nt: TGTGCCAGCACCCGAAGGAGTCCCGGGACTAGCGGGGGAAGCTCCTACGAGCAGTACTTC

v_gene: TRBV28
abundance: many
j_gene: TRBJ2-3
d_gene: -
CDR3aa: CASSLSGRGADTQYF
CDR3nt: TGTGCCAGCAGTTTATCCGGGAGAGGAGCAGATACGCAGTATTTT

v_gene: TRBV15
abundance: few
j_gene: TRBJ2-5
d_gene: TRBD2
CDR3aa: CATSSSGRGQETQYF
CDR3nt: TGTGCCACCAGCAGTAGCGGGAGAGGGCAAGAGACCCAGTACTTC

v_gene: TRBV12-3/TRBV12-4
abundance: -
j_gene: TRBJ1-5
d_gene: -
CDR3aa: CASSRPIQGRGPAQPQHF
CDR3nt: TGTGCCAGCAGCCGACCCATACAGGGAAGGGGTCCGGCACAGCCCCAGCATTTT

v_gene: TRBV4-2
abundance: few
j_gene: TRBJ2-1
d_gene: TRBD2
CDR3aa: CASSPLGLAGGNNEQFF
CDR3nt: TGTGCCAGCAGCCCTCTGGGGCTAGCGGGGGGAAACAATGAGCAGTTCTTC

v_gene: TRBV12-3/TRBV12-4
abundance: -
j_gene: TRBJ1-4
d_gene: -
CDR3aa: CASSWSGYREKLFF
CDR3nt: TGTGCCAGCAGTTGGTCCGGGTATCGTGAAAAACTGTTTTTT

v_gene: TRBV2
abundance: few
j_gene: TRBJ1-1
d_gene: -
CDR3aa: CASSEETPKGRVMNTEAFF
CDR3nt: TGTGCCAGCAGTGAAGAGACTCCTAAAGGACGGGTAATGAACACTGAAGCTTTCTTT

v_gene: TRBV4-1
abundance: -
j_gene: TRBJ2-1
d_gene: -
CDR3aa: CASSQSTGVRNEQFF
CDR3nt: TGCGCCAGCAGCCAGAGTACCGGGGTTCGCAATGAGCAGTTCTTC

v_gene: TRBV2
abundance: -
j_gene: TRBJ2-2
d_gene: -
CDR3aa: CAGQLDTGELFF
CDR3nt: TGTGCCGGACAACTAGACACCGGGGAGCTGTTTTTT

v_gene: TRBV20-1
abundance: few
j_gene: TRBJ2-7
d_gene: TRBD2
CDR3aa: CSARDIAGTLYEQYF
CDR3nt: TGCAGTGCTAGAGATATAGCGGGTACCCTCTACGAGCAGTACTTC

v_gene: TRBV5-1
abundance: -
j_gene: TRBJ1-1
d_gene: TRBD1
CDR3aa: CASGEQGGNTEAFF
CDR3nt: TGCGCCAGCGGTGAACAGGGGGGGAACACTGAAGCTTTCTTT

v_gene: TRBV5-4
abundance: many
j_gene: TRBJ2-1
d_gene: TRBD2
CDR3aa: CASRGQRDLNEQFF
CDR3nt: TGTGCCAGCAGGGGTCAGCGGGACCTCAATGAGCAGTTCTTC

v_gene: TRBV15
abundance: many
j_gene: TRBJ1-1
d_gene: -
CDR3aa: CATSRIGQTIRDTEAFF
CDR3nt: TGTGCCACCAGCAGAATCGGCCAAACGATCCGGGACACTGAAGCTTTCTTT

v_gene: TRBV15
abundance: -
j_gene: TRBJ1-2
d_gene: -
CDR3aa: CATSRDLKGQGIYGYTF
CDR3nt: TGTGCCACCAGCAGAGATTTAAAAGGCCAGGGGATCTATGGCTACACCTTC

v_gene: TRBV12-3/TRBV12-4
abundance: many
j_gene: TRBJ1-1
d_gene: -
CDR3aa: CASSTGGANTEAFF
CDR3nt: TGTGCCAGCAGTACGGGGGGAGCGAACACTGAAGCTTTCTTT

v_gene: TRBV5-6
abundance: many
j_gene: TRBJ2-3
d_gene: -
CDR3aa: CASSLRVTDTQYF
CDR3nt: TGTGCCAGCAGCTTACGCGTCACAGATACGCAGTATTTT

v_gene: TRBV19
abundance: -
j_gene: TRBJ1-5
d_gene: -
CDR3aa: CASSIVRINQPQHF
CDR3nt: TGTGCCAGTAGTATTGTGCGCATCAATCAGCCCCAGCATTTT

v_gene: TRBV7-9
abundance: -
j_gene: TRBJ2-7
d_gene: -
CDR3aa: CASSLQGEGLSYEQYF
CDR3nt: TGTGCCAGCAGCTTACAAGGCGAGGGACTCTCCTACGAGCAGTACTTC

v_gene: TRBV20-1
abundance: -
j_gene: TRBJ2-7
d_gene: TRBD2
CDR3aa: CSARNRVAGYEQYF
CDR3nt: TGCAGTGCTAGAAACCGTGTAGCGGGCTACGAGCAGTACTTC

v_gene: TRBV6-5
abundance: few
j_gene: TRBJ1-2
d_gene: -
CDR3aa: CASSYSNPGRGYTF
CDR3nt: TGTGCCAGCAGTTACTCCAATCCAGGTCGGGGCTACACCTTC

v_gene: TRBV2
abundance: -
j_gene: TRBJ1-1
d_gene: TRBD1
CDR3aa: CASSERQGFTEAFF
CDR3nt: TGTGCCAGCAGTGAAAGACAGGGATTCACTGAAGCTTTCTTT

v_gene: TRBV12-3/TRBV12-4
abundance: many
j_gene: TRBJ2-1
d_gene: TRBD1
CDR3aa: CASSGVRGREQFF
CDR3nt: TGTGCCAGCAGTGGAGTCAGGGGGCGAGAGCAGTTCTTC

v_gene: TRBV29-1
abundance: few
j_gene: TRBJ2-5
d_gene: -
CDR3aa: CSVEQGLETQYF
CDR3nt: TGCAGCGTTGAACAGGGGCTAGAGACCCAGTACTTC

v_gene: TRBV3-1
abundance: -
j_gene: TRBJ2-7
d_gene: -
CDR3aa: CASSHSRMRGYEQYF
CDR3nt: TGTGCCAGCAGCCATTCCCGGATGAGGGGCTACGAGCAGTACTTC

v_gene: TRBV5-1
abundance: -
j_gene: TRBJ1-2
d_gene: -
CDR3aa: CASSRDGGYGYTF
CDR3nt: TGCGCCAGCAGCCGGGACGGGGGCTATGGCTACACCTTC

v_gene: TRBV5-6
abundance: -
j_gene: TRBJ2-1
d_gene: TRBD1
CDR3aa: CASRQEGQGGEQFF
CDR3nt: TGTGCCAGCAGACAAGAGGGACAGGGCGGAGAGCAGTTCTTC

v_gene: TRBV12-3/TRBV12-4
abundance: -
j_gene: TRBJ1-5
d_gene: -
CDR3aa: CASSPHLEQGRGQPQHF
CDR3nt: TGTGCCAGCAGTCCACATCTTGAGCAGGGAAGGGGTCAGCCCCAGCATTTT

v_gene: TRBV5-6
abundance: -
j_gene: TRBJ2-7
d_gene: -
CDR3aa: CASSFEFRESEQYF
CDR3nt: TGTGCCAGCAGCTTTGAATTCAGGGAAAGCGAGCAGTACTTC

v_gene: TRBV5-5
abundance: -
j_gene: TRBJ2-3
d_gene: -
CDR3aa: CASSLAWGDTQYF
CDR3nt: TGTGCCAGCAGCTTGGCATGGGGGGATACGCAGTATTTT

v_gene: TRBV11-3
abundance: few
j_gene: TRBJ2-1
d_gene: -
CDR3aa: CASSWETGKVANEQFF
CDR3nt: TGTGCCAGCAGCTGGGAGACGGGTAAAGTCGCCAATGAGCAGTTCTTC

v_gene: TRBV5-1
abundance: -
j_gene: TRBJ1-1
d_gene: TRBD1
CDR3aa: CASSREGQGGTEAFF
CDR3nt: TGCGCCAGCAGCAGGGAGGGACAGGGCGGCACTGAAGCTTTCTTT

v_gene: TRBV4-3
abundance: -
j_gene: TRBJ2-1
d_gene: -
CDR3aa: CASSLSLSYNEQFF
CDR3nt: TGCGCCAGCAGCCTCTCCCTCTCCTACAATGAGCAGTTCTTC